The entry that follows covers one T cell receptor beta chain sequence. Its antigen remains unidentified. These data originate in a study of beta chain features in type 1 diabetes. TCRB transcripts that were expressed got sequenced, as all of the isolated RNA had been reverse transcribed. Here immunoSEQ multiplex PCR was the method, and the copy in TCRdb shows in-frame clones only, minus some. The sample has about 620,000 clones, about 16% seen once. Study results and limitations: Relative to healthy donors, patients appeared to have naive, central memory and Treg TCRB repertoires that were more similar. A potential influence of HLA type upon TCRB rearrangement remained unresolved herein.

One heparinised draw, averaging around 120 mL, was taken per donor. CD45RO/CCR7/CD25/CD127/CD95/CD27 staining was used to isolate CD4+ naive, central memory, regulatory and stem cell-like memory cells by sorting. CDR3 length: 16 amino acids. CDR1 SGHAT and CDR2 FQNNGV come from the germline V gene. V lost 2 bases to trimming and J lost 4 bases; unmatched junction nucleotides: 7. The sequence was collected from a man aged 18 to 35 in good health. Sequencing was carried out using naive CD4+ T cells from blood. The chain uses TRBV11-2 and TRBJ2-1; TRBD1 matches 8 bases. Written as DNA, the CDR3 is TGTGCCAGCAGCTTAACAGGGACAGGTAGATACAATGAGCAGTTCTTC. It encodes CASSLTGTGRYNEQFF. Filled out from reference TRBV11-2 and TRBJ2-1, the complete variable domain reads EAGVAQSPRYKIIEKRQSVAFWCNPISGHATLYWYQQILGQGPKLLIQFQNNGVVDDSQLPKDRFSAERLKGVDSTLKIQPAKLEDSAVYLCASSLTGTGRYNEQFFGPGTRLTVL.